This entry lists 2 T cell receptor beta chains sequenced from one sample in a study of T cells in Graves' hyperthyroidism and ophthalmopathy. TCR beta CDR3 regions were amplified from RNA transcripts. TCR CDR3 underwent first-round RT-PCR with the HTBI primer set. TCRdb reprocessed the multiplex PCR reads via MiXCR and lists one record per CDR3 protein. The data hold 450,000 to 650,000 distinct CDR3 sequences, with less than 25% observed a single time. Input material: blood. The receptors here all came from a man aged 18 to 35 with Graves' hyperthyroidism.

Many counts were recorded for this clonotype. The CDR3 bases are TGTGCCAGCAGCACCCTTTGGGACAGGTTCACCGGGGAGCTGTTTTTT. Protein: CASSTLWDRFTGELFF. This chain links TRBV11-2 with TRBJ2-2; 8 bases are shared with TRBD1. V lost 5 bases to trimming and J lost 4 bases; unmatched junction nucleotides: 9. From germline, CDR1 is SGHAT and CDR2 FQNNGV. This CDR3 has 16 amino acids.

This chain joins TRBV7-2 and TRBJ1-2; D might be TRBD1 (6 bases). V dropped 5 bases and J dropped 7 bases, with 14 bases sitting between them. There are 13 residues in the CDR3. Germline CDR1 and CDR2: SGHTA and FQGNSA. The CDR3 DNA is TGTGCCAGCAGCGTAAACAGGGAGGGTGGCTACACCTTC. Translation gives CASSVNREGGYTF.